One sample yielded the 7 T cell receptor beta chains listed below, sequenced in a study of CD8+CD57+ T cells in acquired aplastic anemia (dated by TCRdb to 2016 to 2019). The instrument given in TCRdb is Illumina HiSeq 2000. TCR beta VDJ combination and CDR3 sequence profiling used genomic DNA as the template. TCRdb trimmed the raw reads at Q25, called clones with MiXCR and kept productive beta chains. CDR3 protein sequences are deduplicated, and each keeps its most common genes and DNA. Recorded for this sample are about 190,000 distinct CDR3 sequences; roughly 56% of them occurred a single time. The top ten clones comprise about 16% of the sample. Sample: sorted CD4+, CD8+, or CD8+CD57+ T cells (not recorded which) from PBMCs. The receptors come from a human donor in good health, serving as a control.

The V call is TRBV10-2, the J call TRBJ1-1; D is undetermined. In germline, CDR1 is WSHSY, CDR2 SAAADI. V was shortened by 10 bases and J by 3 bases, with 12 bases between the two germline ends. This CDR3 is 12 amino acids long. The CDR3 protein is CATVGLDTEAFF. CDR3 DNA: TGCGCCACCGTTGGGTTGGACACTGAAGCTTTCTTT.

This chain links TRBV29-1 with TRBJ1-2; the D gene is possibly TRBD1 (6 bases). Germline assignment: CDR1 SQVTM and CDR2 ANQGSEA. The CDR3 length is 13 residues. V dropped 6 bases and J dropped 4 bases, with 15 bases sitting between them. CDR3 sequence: CSVYPDSVYGYTF. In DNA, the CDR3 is TGCAGCGTGTACCCGGACAGCGTCTATGGCTACACCTTC.

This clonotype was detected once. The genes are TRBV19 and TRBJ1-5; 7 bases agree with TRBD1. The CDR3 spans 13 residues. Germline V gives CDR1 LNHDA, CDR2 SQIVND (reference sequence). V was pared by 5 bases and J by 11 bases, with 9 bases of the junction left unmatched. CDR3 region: CASSATGEETQHF. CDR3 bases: TGTGCCAGTAGTGCTACAGGGGAAGAGACCCAGCATTTT.

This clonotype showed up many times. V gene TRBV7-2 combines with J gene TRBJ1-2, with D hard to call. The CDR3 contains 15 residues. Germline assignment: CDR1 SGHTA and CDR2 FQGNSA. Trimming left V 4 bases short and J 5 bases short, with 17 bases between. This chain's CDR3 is CASSSPGLSGYGYTF. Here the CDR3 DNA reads TGTGCCAGCAGCTCCCCCGGCCTGAGCGGGTATGGCTACACCTTC.

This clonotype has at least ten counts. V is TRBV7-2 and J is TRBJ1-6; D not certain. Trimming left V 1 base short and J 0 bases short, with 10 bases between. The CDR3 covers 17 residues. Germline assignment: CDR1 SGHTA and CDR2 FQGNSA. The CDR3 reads CASSLVFPSSYNSPLHF. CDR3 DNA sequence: TGTGCCAGCAGCTTAGTATTTCCGAGCTCCTATAATTCACCCCTCCACTTT.

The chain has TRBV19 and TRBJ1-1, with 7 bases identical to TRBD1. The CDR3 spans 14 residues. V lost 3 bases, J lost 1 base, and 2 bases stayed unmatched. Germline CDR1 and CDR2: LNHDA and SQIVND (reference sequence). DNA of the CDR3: TGTGCCAGTAGTATGGGACAGCCGAACACTGAAGCTTTCTTT. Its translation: CASSMGQPNTEAFF.

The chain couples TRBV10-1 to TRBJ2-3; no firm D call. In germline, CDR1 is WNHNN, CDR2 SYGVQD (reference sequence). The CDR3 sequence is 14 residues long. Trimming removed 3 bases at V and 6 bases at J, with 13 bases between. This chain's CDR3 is CASSDQWRSDTQYF. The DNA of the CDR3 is TGCGCCAGCAGTGACCAGTGGCGGTCGGATACGCAGTATTTT.